These 18 T cell receptor beta chains were sequenced from one sample in a study of blood T cell repertoires in COVID-19. Using immunoSEQ multiplex PCR, the repertoire was profiled, and TCRdb retains in-frame clones only, with some absent. Counted here are roughly 130,000 clones, approximately 88% occurring once; the ten biggest clones make up more than 9%. Sequencing was performed on peripheral blood. All receptors derive from a man aged 60 to 75 with active or convalescent COVID-19.

Worth noting for this clone: Other nucleotide sequences from this sample produce the same CDR3. V gene TRBV28 combines with J gene TRBJ1-1; D not resolved. Trimming removed 3 bases at V and 11 bases at J, with 10 bases between. The CDR3 contains 11 residues. Germline-derived CDR1 and CDR2 are MDHEN and SYDVKM. CDR3 nucleotide sequence: TGTGCCAGCAGTTTGGAACGGGAGGCTTTCTTT. This encodes CASSLEREAFF.

The chain employs TRBV5-6 and TRBJ1-1; D unclear. Trimming pared 5 bases from V and 4 bases from J, leaving 9 bases between. The germline V gene has CDR1 SGHDT and CDR2 YYEEEE. The CDR3 extends over 12 amino acids. The CDR3 region is CASSLRPTEAFF. The CDR3 coding sequence is TGTGCCAGCAGTCTCAGGCCCACTGAAGCTTTCTTT.

The chain employs TRBV5-1 and TRBJ2-1, with 11 nucleotides matching TRBD2. Germline V lookup: CDR1 SGHRS, CDR2 YFSETQ. V was clipped by 4 bases and J by 11 bases; unmatched bases: 14. This CDR3 spans 16 amino acids. CDR3 amino acids: CASSPPGLAATTQQFF. The CDR3, as DNA: TGCGCCAGCAGCCCTCCGGGACTAGCGGCAACCACCCAGCAGTTCTTC. The whole variable domain, filled in from reference TRBV5-1 and TRBJ2-1, reads KAGVTQTPRYLIKTRGQQVTLSCSPISGHRSVSWYQQTPGQGLQFLFEYFSETQRNKGNFPGRFSGRQFSNSRSEMNVSTLELGDSALYLCASSPPGLAATTQQFFGPGTRLTVL.

The chain combines TRBV5-1 with TRBJ2-2; a weak D match, TRBD1 (5 bases). CDR3 length equals 13 residues. CDR1 and CDR2 (germline): SGHRS, YFSETQ. The ends were cut back, 6 bases at V and 8 bases at J, with 14 bases in the middle. CDR3 loop: CASTQGGRGELFF. The CDR3 DNA is TGCGCCAGCACGCAGGGTGGTCGTGGGGAGCTGTTTTTT.

The V and J genes are TRBV5-1 and TRBJ2-5, with 10 bases that match TRBD2. Unmatched junction bases numbered 8, after V lost 1 base and J lost 5 bases. The CDR3 sequence is 16 residues long. In germline, CDR1 is SGHRS, CDR2 YFSETQ. CDR3 nucleotides: TGCGCCAGCAGCTTGAGGAGCGGGAGGGCCAGGGAGACCCAGTACTTC. Amino acids: CASSLRSGRARETQYF. Variable domain in full (rest from reference TRBV5-1 and TRBJ2-5): KAGVTQTPRYLIKTRGQQVTLSCSPISGHRSVSWYQQTPGQGLQFLFEYFSETQRNKGNFPGRFSGRQFSNSRSEMNVSTLELGDSALYLCASSLRSGRARETQYFGPGTRLLVL.

The V and J genes are TRBV6-2 or TRBV6-3 and TRBJ2-3; 9 nucleotides line up with TRBD2. J lost 4 bases, V lost 2 bases, and 16 bases had no gene match. This CDR3 has 19 residues. CDR1 and CDR2 from the germline V gene are MNHEY and SVGEGT. The CDR3 loop reads CASSYGSRGRVTYADTQYF. CDR3 nucleotides: TGTGCCAGCAGTTACGGATCTCGCGGGAGGGTGACATATGCAGATACGCAGTATTTT.

The chain links TRBV27 to TRBJ1-1; 7 positions agree with TRBD1. The CDR3 is 15 amino acids. The V gene's germline CDR1 is MNHEY and CDR2 SMNVEV (reference sequence). Trimming cost V 3 bases and J 7 bases; bases outside gene matches: 11. The CDR3, as DNA: TGTGCCAGCAGTTTGACAGGGTGGGATCGGGGTGAAGCTTTCTTT. Protein: CASSLTGWDRGEAFF.

The CDR3 protein is CASSLQGSNEKLFF. In DNA form, the CDR3 reads TGTGCCAGCAGTTTACAGGGATCTAATGAAAAACTGTTTTTT. The J gene is TRBJ1-4, the V gene TRBV27, with a tentative D call TRBD1 (5 bases). CDR3 length equals 14 residues. Trimming cost V 2 bases and J 3 bases, with 7 bases left between them. CDR1 is MNHEY and CDR2 is SMNVEV in the germline V gene (reference sequence).

In this sample, this clone turned up once. CDR3 DNA sequence: TGTGCCAGCAGCTTGGAACAGGGCCGCTATGGCTACACCTTC. It encodes CASSLEQGRYGYTF. This rearrangement joins TRBV5-6 to TRBJ1-2, with D possibly being TRBD1 (6 bases). The germline V and J ends were trimmed by 0 bases and 4 bases, with 10 bases remaining between them. Germline V gives CDR1 SGHDT, CDR2 YYEEEE. This CDR3 has 14 amino acids.

The gene calls are TRBV7-3 and TRBJ1-5; tentatively, D is TRBD1 (5 bases). This CDR3 is built from 16 residues. V was clipped by 5 bases and J by 3 bases, with 17 bases between them. Germline CDR1 and CDR2: SGHTA and FQGTGA. The CDR3: CASSEDPTAPNQPQHF. In DNA, the CDR3 is TGTGCCAGCAGCGAAGACCCGACAGCGCCCAATCAGCCCCAGCATTTT.

The chain recombines TRBV11-2 with TRBJ2-7, with 8 nucleotides matching TRBD2. Germline V gene data show CDR1 as SGHAT and CDR2 as FQNNGV. The CDR3 covers 15 residues. The trim removed 1 base at V and 5 bases at J, leaving 7 bases unmatched. This CDR3 is CASSLVGSGKDEQYF. The CDR3 nucleotides read TGTGCCAGCAGCTTAGTAGGTAGCGGGAAGGACGAGCAGTACTTC. Supplemented by reference TRBV11-2 and TRBJ2-7, the full variable domain reads EAGVAQSPRYKIIEKRQSVAFWCNPISGHATLYWYQQILGQGPKLLIQFQNNGVVDDSQLPKDRFSAERLKGVDSTLKIQPAKLEDSAVYLCASSLVGSGKDEQYFGPGTRLTVT.

The gene calls are TRBV7-8 and TRBJ2-7, with 14 nucleotides matching TRBD2. Germline trimming cut 5 bases from V and 5 bases from J; bases unmatched to any gene: 14. The germline V gene encodes CDR1 SGHVS and CDR2 FQNEAQ. The CDR3 totals 18 residues. The CDR3 DNA sequence: TGTGCCAGCAGCGGAACCGGGACTAGCGGGAGAATACCCCACGAGCAGTACTTC. It codes for CASSGTGTSGRIPHEQYF.

This clone appeared a few times. The chain has TRBV2 and TRBJ2-7; 9 bases match TRBD1. CDR1 SNHLY and CDR2 FYNNEI come from the germline V gene. This CDR3 is built from 13 residues. Trimming took 6 bases from V and 1 from J; bases not matched to a gene: 1. The CDR3, as DNA: TGTGCCAGCAGAGGGACAGGGTCCTACGAGCAGTACTTC. This sequence encodes CASRGTGSYEQYF.

V is TRBV2 and J is TRBJ1-2, with 8 nucleotides matching TRBD1. There are 16 residues in the CDR3. With 3 bases clipped from V and 3 bases from J, the junction kept 9 bases outside the gene matches. The germline V gene has CDR1 SNHLY and CDR2 FYNNEI. The CDR3 spells CASSEGTGNLYYGYTF. The CDR3 nucleotides read TGTGCCAGCAGTGAGGGGACAGGAAATCTATACTATGGCTACACCTTC.

This clone was detected once. The rearrangement joins TRBV19 to TRBJ1-1, with D unresolved. The length of the CDR3 is 15 residues. Germline-derived CDR1 and CDR2 are LNHDA and SQIVND (reference sequence). With 6 bases removed from V and 4 bases from J, the gap between germline ends came to 18 bases. CDR3 in DNA: TGTGCCAGTAGGTATCAGGAAGTTAAGGCCACTGAAGCTTTCTTT. It yields the protein CASRYQEVKATEAFF. The variable domain in full, completed from reference TRBV19 and TRBJ1-1, reads DGGITQSPKYLFRKEGQNVTLSCEQNLNHDAMYWYRQDPGQGLRLIYYSQIVNDFQKGDIAEGYSVSREKKESFPLTVTSAQKNPTAFYLCASRYQEVKATEAFFGQGTRLTVV.

The chain joins TRBV19 to TRBJ2-7; TRBD2 is a possible D gene (5 bases). V lost 5 bases and J 6 bases, leaving 14 bases between the germline ends. CDR1 LNHDA and CDR2 SQIVND come from the germline V gene (reference sequence). The CDR3 extends over 13 amino acids. CDR3 in amino acids: CASSLYSGLEQYF. CDR3 in DNA: TGTGCCAGTAGTTTGTACAGCGGTCTCGAGCAGTACTTC.

The chain employs TRBV19 and TRBJ2-1, with a tentative D call TRBD2 (6 bases). The CDR3 length is 12 residues. Germline CDR1 LNHDA, CDR2 SQIVND (reference sequence). V was cut by 3 bases and J by 10 bases, with 10 bases left in between. CDR3 sequence (DNA): TGTGCCAGTAGTATGGAGCGGGCCGAGCAGTTCTTC. This translates into CASSMERAEQFF. The variable domain in full, completed from reference TRBV19 and TRBJ2-1, reads DGGITQSPKYLFRKEGQNVTLSCEQNLNHDAMYWYRQDPGQGLRLIYYSQIVNDFQKGDIAEGYSVSREKKESFPLTVTSAQKNPTAFYLCASSMERAEQFFGPGTRLTVL.

This chain joins TRBV11-1 and TRBJ2-5, with TRBD2 matching over 7 bases. The germline V gene has CDR1 SGHAT and CDR2 FQDESV (reference sequence). With 5 bases clipped from V and 5 bases from J, the junction kept 2 bases outside the gene matches. This CDR3 is 12 amino acids long. This CDR3 is CASSHGGETQYF. Written as DNA, the CDR3 is TGTGCCAGCAGCCACGGGGGGGAGACCCAGTACTTC.